The 20 T cell receptor beta chains below come from one sample, sequenced in a study of blood T cell repertoires in COVID-19. The repertoire was sequenced with immunoSEQ multiplex PCR; TCRdb's copy has only in-frame clones and lacks some. The table lists around 180,000 clones, less than 90% of them singletons, with around 20% in the top ten. Sequenced: peripheral blood. These receptor sequences come from a man in his 70s with active or convalescent COVID-19.

The chain recombines TRBV11-3 with TRBJ2-7, with 10 bases that match TRBD1. V lost 3 bases, J lost 1 base, and 3 bases stayed unmatched. The germline CDR1 and CDR2 sequences are SGHNT and YENEEA. CDR3 length: 15 amino acids. This CDR3 reads CASSLGTGESYEQYF. The CDR3 DNA is TGTGCCAGCAGCTTGGGGACAGGGGAATCCTACGAGCAGTACTTC. Variable domain in full (rest from reference TRBV11-3 and TRBJ2-7): EAGVVQSPRYKIIEKKQPVAFWCNPISGHNTLYWYLQNLGQGPELLIRYENEEAVDDSQLPKDRFSAERLKGVDSTLKIQPAELGDSAVYLCASSLGTGESYEQYFGPGTRLTVT.

CDR3 residues: CASSESRGGGYTF. CDR3 DNA: TGTGCCAGCAGTGAATCGAGGGGGGGTGGCTACACCTTC. V gene TRBV6-1 combines with J gene TRBJ1-2; D might be TRBD1 (6 bases). CDR1 MNHNS and CDR2 SASEGT come from the germline V gene. V was pared by 2 bases and J by 7 bases, with 11 bases between. CDR3 length: 13 amino acids.

The rearrangement joins TRBV19 to TRBJ2-2; 10 bases are shared with TRBD1. The CDR3 consists of 15 residues. V was pared by 8 bases and J by 7 bases, with 10 bases of the junction left unmatched. CDR1 LNHDA and CDR2 SQIVND come from the germline V gene (reference sequence). CDR3 coding DNA: TGTGCCAGTTACCGACAGGGGGCGCCGGACGGGGAGCTGTTTTTT. This encodes CASYRQGAPDGELFF.

The rearrangement uses TRBV19 and TRBJ2-7; D is perhaps TRBD1 (7 bases). With 5 bases removed from V and 2 bases from J, the gap between germline ends came to 16 bases. The CDR3 runs 15 residues. Germline V gene sequence: CDR1 LNHDA, CDR2 SQIVND (reference sequence). The CDR3 reads CASSHPGGSTYEQYF. The CDR3 nucleotides read TGTGCCAGTAGTCACCCAGGGGGGTCGACCTACGAGCAGTACTTC.

The V call is TRBV28, the J call TRBJ1-1; the D is unclear. Trimming removed 1 base at V and 7 bases at J, with 16 bases between. The CDR3 runs to 15 residues. The germline V gene has CDR1 MDHEN and CDR2 SYDVKM. The CDR3 region has the DNA TGTGCCAGCAGTTTATCGCGGGTCCTCATGGGTGAAGCTTTCTTT. Its translation: CASSLSRVLMGEAFF.

This chain joins TRBV5-1 and TRBJ2-1; TRBD2 matches 7 bases. Germline trimming cut 0 bases from V and 5 bases from J; bases unmatched to any gene: 8. Germline V CDR1 and CDR2: SGHRS, YFSETQ. The CDR3 extends over 16 amino acids. The CDR3 nucleotides read TGCGCCAGCAGCTTGGCTGTGGGAGGGCCCAACAATGAGCAGTTCTTC. Translating gives CASSLAVGGPNNEQFF.

The V and J genes are TRBV6-5 and TRBJ1-1, with 8 bases matching TRBD1. CDR1 and CDR2 from the germline V gene are MNHEY and SVGAGI. Trimming removed 6 bases from V and 1 base from J; junction bases left unmatched: 7. The CDR3 runs to 15 residues. The CDR3: CASSTRGRGNTEAFF. CDR3 nucleotide sequence: TGTGCCAGCAGCACCAGGGGGCGGGGGAACACTGAAGCTTTCTTT.

The chain links TRBV12-3 or TRBV12-4 to TRBJ2-2; no clear D. Trimming took off 3 bases at V and 8 bases at J, with 4 bases between the two ends. The CDR3 is made up of 11 amino acids. This CDR3 is CASSLRGELFF. The CDR3 bases are TGTGCCAGCAGTTTGCGGGGGGAGCTGTTTTTT.

The V gene is TRBV5-1, the J gene TRBJ1-6, with D perhaps matching TRBD1 (6 bases). Trimming cost V 3 bases and J 10 bases, with 14 bases left between them. Germline CDR1 reads SGHRS; CDR2 reads YFSETQ. This CDR3 comprises 14 residues. The CDR3 region has the DNA TGCGCCAGCAGCTCAGGGGATGAGGGATCACCCCTCCACTTT. It specifies CASSSGDEGSPLHF.

The chain employs TRBV7-9 and TRBJ2-1, with a possible D match to TRBD2 (5 bases). Germline V lookup: CDR1 SEHNR, CDR2 FQNEAQ (reference sequence). V gave up 5 bases and J gave up 8 bases, with 10 bases separating them. The CDR3 has 12 amino acids. The CDR3: CASSLMRDEQFF. The CDR3 DNA is TGTGCCAGCAGCCTAATGCGGGATGAGCAGTTCTTC.

The chain links TRBV18 to TRBJ1-1; no reliable D call. Trimming pared 6 bases from V and 1 base from J, leaving 9 bases between. Germline-derived CDR1 and CDR2 are KGHSH and LQKENI. CDR3 length: 13 amino acids. The CDR3, as DNA: TGTGCCAGCTCGCTTTGGGCGAACACTGAAGCTTTCTTT. Amino acids: CASSLWANTEAFF.

The rearrangement uses TRBV9 and TRBJ1-1; D gene uncertain. The V and J ends lost 5 bases and 0 bases respectively, with 14 bases between them. Per the germline V gene, CDR1 is SGDLS and CDR2 is YYNGEE. The CDR3 is 15 amino acids. The DNA of the CDR3 is TGTGCCAGCAGTCGCCAACACGTAATGAACACTGAAGCTTTCTTT. Translating it yields CASSRQHVMNTEAFF.

This CDR3 is CASSSPGTSLYEQYF. CDR3 in DNA: TGTGCCAGCAGCTCCCCCGGGACTAGCCTCTACGAGCAGTACTTC. This chain joins TRBV6-2 or TRBV6-3 and TRBJ2-7; TRBD2 matches 9 bases. The CDR3 is 15 amino acids. The J segment lost 3 bases and the V segment lost 6 bases, leaving 9 bases of the junction unmatched. Germline CDR1 is MNHEY and CDR2 is SVGEGT.

This clone was detected only a few times. The V gene is TRBV6-2 or TRBV6-3, the J gene TRBJ2-6; 7 bases agree with TRBD2. This CDR3 is 21 amino acids long. Germline-derived CDR1 and CDR2 are MNHEY and SVGEGT. V shed 2 bases and J 0 bases; nucleotides not matched to a gene: 16. CDR3 nucleotide sequence: TGTGCCAGCAGTTACGAACCCCGTCACGGGACTACGAGCTCTGGGGCCAACGTCCTGACTTTC. This encodes CASSYEPRHGTTSSGANVLTF.

The CDR3 DNA follows: TGTGCCAGCACTCCCCAGGGTATAGACTATGGCTACACCTTC. This codes for CASTPQGIDYGYTF. The genes are TRBV25-1 and TRBJ1-2; D is perhaps TRBD1 (5 bases). This CDR3 region has 14 residues. Germline values: CDR1 MGHDK, CDR2 SYGVNS. Trimming shortened V by 7 bases and J by 3 bases, and 15 bases separated the two germline ends.

This clone was counted only a few times. The chain recombines TRBV5-1 with TRBJ2-7; D possibly corresponds to TRBD2 (7 bases). The V gene lost 1 base and the J gene lost 3 bases, with 14 bases spanning the gap. The germline CDR1 and CDR2 sequences are SGHRS and YFSETQ. This CDR3 spans 15 amino acids. CDR3 sequence (DNA): TGCGCCAGCAGCTTGAGGGGGGGGACCCACTACGAGCAGTACTTC. Its protein product is CASSLRGGTHYEQYF.

This clone appeared once. This rearrangement joins TRBV30 to TRBJ1-1; D call uncertain. Trimming cost V 3 bases and J 2 bases, with 4 bases left between them. Germline V gene lookup returns CDR1 GTSNPN and CDR2 SVGIG (reference sequence). The CDR3 runs 11 residues. CDR3 sequence reads: CAWRGNTEAFF. CDR3 sequence (DNA): TGTGCCTGGAGGGGCAACACTGAAGCTTTCTTT.

The J gene is TRBJ2-7, the V gene TRBV6-5; D gene uncertain. The CDR3 length is 15 residues. Germline loops: CDR1 MNHEY, CDR2 SVGAGI. The V and J ends lost 5 bases and 0 bases respectively, with 14 bases between them. The CDR3 loop is CASSQTDRSSYEQYF. The CDR3 region has the DNA TGTGCCAGCAGTCAAACCGACCGGAGCTCCTACGAGCAGTACTTC.

The chain combines TRBV5-1 with TRBJ1-4; maybe TRBD1 (5 bases). This CDR3 spans 16 amino acids. V lost 5 bases and J lost 6, with 20 bases in between. Germline values: CDR1 SGHRS, CDR2 YFSETQ. CDR3 amino acids: CASSSGAGTSYEKLFF. For the CDR3, the DNA is TGCGCCAGCAGTTCTGGGGCCGGGACTTCTTATGAAAAACTGTTTTTT.

This clone was detected only a few times. The chain joins TRBV27 to TRBJ1-6; D is possibly TRBD1 (5 bases). The CDR3 totals 14 residues. V gave up 2 bases and J gave up 7 bases, with 9 bases separating them. Germline CDR1 is MNHEY and CDR2 is SMNVEV (reference sequence). CDR3 nucleotides: TGTGCCAGCAGTTTAGTGACAGCAAATTCACCCCTCCACTTT. Translating gives CASSLVTANSPLHF.